Listed here is a single T cell receptor beta chain. This record comes from a study of blood T cell repertoires in COVID-19. TCRdb's copy holds only in-frame clones and misses some; the assay was immunoSEQ multiplex PCR. The table has roughly 72,000 clones, 79% seen once. The origin of this receptor is an elderly woman with active or convalescent COVID-19. The source material was peripheral blood.

CDR3 sequence reads: CASSLDRGQGGYTF. The CDR3 region has the DNA TGCGCCAGCAGCCTCGACAGGGGGCAGGGAGGCTACACCTTC. V usage is TRBV5-1 and J usage is TRBJ1-2, with TRBD1 identical over 10 bases. CDR1 and CDR2 (germline): SGHRS, YFSETQ. The ends lost 4 bases at V and 8 bases at J; junction bases unmatched: 8. The CDR3 is 14 amino acids.